This T cell receptor beta chain was profiled in a study of blood T cell repertoires in COVID-19. Whole-study context: Samples taken during acute and convalescent COVID-19 were collected in the United States, Italy and Spain. From T cells, B-cell-depleted T cells, or PBMCs came the material, which was cDNA or gDNA.

The study drew participants aged about 18 to 89 years from some 24 US areas. As handled by the study authors: Estimated nucleated cell counts came from reference gene primer amplification. The repertoire was sequenced with immunoSEQ multiplex PCR; TCRdb's copy has only in-frame clones and lacks some. V and J calls and clone size come straight from that table; D and trimming were deduced from the DNA. Altogether about 240,000 clones are present, 70% to 90% being singletons, with the ten largest covering 3% to 4%. This TCR was recovered from a woman between 40 and 50 years old with acute COVID-19. The sequenced sample was PBMCs or T cells enriched from blood (not recorded which).

CDR3 sequence (DNA): TGTGCCAGCAGCTTAGTAGTGCTCAAGAACACCGGGGAGCTGTTTTTT. It translates to CASSLVVLKNTGELFF. The gene calls are TRBV7-8 and TRBJ2-2; no clear D gene. The CDR3 sequence is 16 residues long. The germline gives CDR1 SGHVS, CDR2 FQNEAQ. The V end lost 1 base, the J end lost 1 base, and 10 bases lay between the germline ends.